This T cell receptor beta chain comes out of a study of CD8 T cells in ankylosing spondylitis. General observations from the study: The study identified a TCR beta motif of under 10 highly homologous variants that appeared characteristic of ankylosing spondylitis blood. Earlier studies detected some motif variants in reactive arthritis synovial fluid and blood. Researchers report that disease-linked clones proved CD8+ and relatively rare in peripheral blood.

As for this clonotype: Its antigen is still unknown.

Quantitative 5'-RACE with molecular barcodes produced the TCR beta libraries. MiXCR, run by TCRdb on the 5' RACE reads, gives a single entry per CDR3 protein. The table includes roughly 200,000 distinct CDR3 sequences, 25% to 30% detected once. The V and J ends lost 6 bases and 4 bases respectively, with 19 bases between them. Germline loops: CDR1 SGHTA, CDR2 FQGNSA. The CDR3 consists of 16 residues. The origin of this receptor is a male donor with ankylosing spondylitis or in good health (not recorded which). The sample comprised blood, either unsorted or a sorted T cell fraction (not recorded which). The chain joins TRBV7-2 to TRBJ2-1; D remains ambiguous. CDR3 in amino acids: CASSYVPGPAYNEQFF. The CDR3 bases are TGTGCCAGCAGTTACGTACCGGGCCCTGCGTACAATGAGCAGTTCTTC.